The present entry profiles one TCR beta chain with its context. Its matching antigen is unknown. The approximately 120-subject validation cohort, separate from the roughly 700-subject first cohort, included the donors. The record originates from a study of cytomegalovirus exposure and HLA in healthy donors. Overall study findings and caveats: Within the roughly 120 validation repertoires, first-cohort TCR clusters tended to co-occur, according to a later analysis. Cytomegalovirus-associated TCR beta chains were listed, numbering roughly 150.

The germline V gene has CDR1 SGHRS and CDR2 YFSETQ. V shed 4 bases and J shed 6 bases, with 11 bases lying between them. The CDR3 sequence is 12 residues long. This table comes from immunoSEQ multiplex PCR, and its TCRdb copy is limited to in-frame clones, with some not included. Of roughly 100,000 clones in the sample, 85% were seen once. Sample: PBMCs. The chain employs TRBV5-1 and TRBJ2-7; perhaps TRBD1 as D (6 bases). The sequence was obtained from a man between 18 and 29 years old in good health and CMV-seropositive. The CDR3 DNA reads TGCGCCAGCAGCACGTCAGGGGCCGAGCAGTACTTC. It specifies CASSTSGAEQYF.